The present entry profiles one T cell receptor (beta chain) with its context. The data were taken from a study of blood T cell repertoires in COVID-19. Study information: Sample material is recorded as cDNA or gDNA derived from T cells, B-cell-depleted T cells, or PBMCs.

The CDR3 is made up of 16 amino acids. Germline lookup yields CDR1 SGHVS and CDR2 FQNEAQ. After removal of 5 bases from V and 0 bases from J, the junction contained 6 bases not matched to a gene. This table comes from immunoSEQ multiplex PCR, and its TCRdb copy is limited to in-frame clones, with some not included. Among 100,000 to 150,000 clones listed, roughly four fifths were seen once. This sequence joins TRBV7-8 and TRBJ2-7; 11 bases align to TRBD2. Specimen: peripheral blood. This sequence originates from a man younger than 45 with COVID-19, enrolled during active disease. The CDR3 nucleotides read TGTGCCAGCAGCCTCCTAGCGGGGGGCCGCTCCTACGAGCAGTACTTC. Translated, it gives CASSLLAGGRSYEQYF.